These 8 T cell receptor beta chains originate from one sample sequenced in a study of response to subunit inactivated influenza vaccine (dated by TCRdb to 2016 to 2018). Libraries were made using RT-PCR. Instrument used: Illumina HiSeq 2500. The public reads were reprocessed in TCRdb via fastp at Q25 and MiXCR, keeping in-frame beta chains. Rows are combined by CDR3 protein, so each entry shows the most common genes and DNA. The sample table holds about half a million distinct CDR3 sequences, of which 7.6% were seen once. The top ten constitute 13% of the sample. The input for sequencing was PBMCs from blood, taken roughly 24 months after vaccination. Receptors were obtained from a man in his fifties or sixties who received an inactivated influenza vaccine. Donor details come from another sample of the same person, matched by shared clones.

A few counts support this clonotype. The V call is TRBV12-3 or TRBV12-4, the J call TRBJ2-7; 7 bases map to TRBD1. With 8 bases clipped from V and 4 bases from J, the junction kept 8 bases outside the gene matches. This CDR3 contains 13 residues. CDR3 DNA: TGTGCCAGCGGGTCCGGGACAGAGTACGAGCAGTACTTC. Protein product: CASGSGTEYEQYF.

This clonotype has only a few counts. The chain employs TRBV10-3 and TRBJ1-4; D perhaps matches TRBD1 (5 bases). The CDR3 runs 11 residues. Per the germline V gene, CDR1 is ENHRY and CDR2 is SYGVKD. The V end lost 6 bases, the J end lost 8 bases, and 7 bases lay between the germline ends. The CDR3 protein is CAIREGEKLFF. DNA for the CDR3: TGTGCCATCAGGGAGGGGGAAAAACTGTTTTTT.

This clonotype was observed a handful of times. This chain connects TRBV20-1 to TRBJ1-4, with TRBD1 as a possible D gene (5 bases). Germline CDR1 is DFQATT and CDR2 is SNEGSKA (reference sequence). The V end was cut by 5 bases, the J end by 8 bases, with 12 bases between. CDR3 length: 12 amino acids. For the CDR3, the DNA is TGCAGTGCTGACCAGGGTCCGGAAAAACTGTTTTTT. The encoded protein is CSADQGPEKLFF.

This clonotype was counted only a few times. V gene TRBV6-5 combines with J gene TRBJ2-2; D unclear. This CDR3 comprises 15 residues. CDR1 MNHEY and CDR2 SVGAGI come from the germline V gene. The germline V and J ends were trimmed by 2 bases and 3 bases, with 10 bases remaining between them. The CDR3 nucleotides are TGTGCCAGCAGTTACGGCAGGCCGTACACCGGGGAGCTGTTTTTT. Protein sequence: CASSYGRPYTGELFF.

The CDR3 loop is CASRIWELGTNEKLFF. The CDR3 nucleotides are TGTGCCAGCAGAATCTGGGAGTTGGGAACTAATGAAAAACTGTTTTTT. The rearrangement joins TRBV6-1 to TRBJ1-4, with no clear D. This CDR3 has 16 amino acids. V lost 6 bases to trimming and J lost 1 base, with 15 bases between them. Germline V gene lookup returns CDR1 MNHNS and CDR2 SASEGT.

This clonotype was picked up a small number of times. J is TRBJ2-3 and V is TRBV3-1, with D hard to call. CDR3 length: 14 amino acids. V was shortened by 0 bases and J by 4 bases, with 8 bases between the two germline ends. Germline loops: CDR1 LGHDT, CDR2 YNNKEL (reference sequence). CDR3 in DNA: TGTGCCAGCAGCCAAGACAAGGCGGCAGATACGCAGTATTTT. This gives the protein CASSQDKAADTQYF.

This clonotype was counted ten times or more. The chain links TRBV14 to TRBJ1-2, with D hard to call. CDR3 length: 13 residues. CDR1 is SGHDN and CDR2 is FVKESK in the germline V gene. V was clipped by 1 base and J by 4 bases, with 7 bases between them. CDR3 coding DNA: TGTGCCAGCAGCCAAGTCCGATTCTATGGCTACACCTTC. Translated, it gives CASSQVRFYGYTF.

This clonotype was seen a handful of times. V and J are TRBV2 and TRBJ2-7; perhaps TRBD2 as D (5 bases). Germline CDR1 reads SNHLY; CDR2 reads FYNNEI. CDR3 size: 13 residues. The V gene lost 6 bases and the J gene lost 3 bases, with 12 bases spanning the gap. CDR3 nucleotides: TGTGCCAGCAGACGGGGTTGGGACTACGAGCAGTACTTC. It encodes CASRRGWDYEQYF. The complete variable domain, with remaining parts taken from reference TRBV2 and TRBJ2-7, reads EPEVTQTPSHQVTQMGQEVILRCVPISNHLYFYWYRQILGQKVEFLVSFYNNEISEKSEIFDDQFSVERPDGSNFTLKIRSTKLEDSAMYFCASRRGWDYEQYFGPGTRLTVT.